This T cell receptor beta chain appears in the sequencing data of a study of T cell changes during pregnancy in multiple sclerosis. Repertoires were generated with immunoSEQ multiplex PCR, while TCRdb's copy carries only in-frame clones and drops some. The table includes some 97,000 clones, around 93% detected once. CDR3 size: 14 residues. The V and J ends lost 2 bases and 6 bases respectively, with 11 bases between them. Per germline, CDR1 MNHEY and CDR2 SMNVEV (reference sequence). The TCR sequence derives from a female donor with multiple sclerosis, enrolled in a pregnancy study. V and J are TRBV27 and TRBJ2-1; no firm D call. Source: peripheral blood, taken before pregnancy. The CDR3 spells CASSLSVYSNEQFF. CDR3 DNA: TGTGCCAGCAGTTTAAGTGTTTACTCCAATGAGCAGTTCTTC.